This TCR beta chain derives from a study of cytomegalovirus exposure and HLA in healthy donors. Findings and caveats of the study: Researchers counted over 150 TCR beta chains as cytomegalovirus-associated. HLA alleles showed associations with about 17,000 TCR beta sequences in a later analysis, at a 0.05 false discovery rate.

Worth noting for this clone: As yet, its antigen is unknown.

Vbeta (60) and Jbeta (13) primers were used in the PCR. Sequencing used immunoSEQ multiplex PCR; TCRdb keeps in-frame clones, though not all of them. Counted here are approximately 170,000 clones, approximately 70% occurring once; the ten biggest clones make up 4.7%. Germline-derived CDR1 and CDR2 are MNHNS and SASEGT. CDR3 length equals 17 residues. The ends lost 0 bases at V and 5 bases at J; junction bases unmatched: 9. The receptor comes from a man aged 18 to 29 in good health and CMV-seropositive. The chain recombines TRBV6-1 with TRBJ1-4; TRBD1 matches 7 bases. Sequencing was done on a sample of PBMCs. CDR3 nucleotides: TGTGCCAGCAGTGAAGCCCTGGGGACAGTTGCAAATGAAAAACTGTTTTTT. Translating it yields CASSEALGTVANEKLFF.